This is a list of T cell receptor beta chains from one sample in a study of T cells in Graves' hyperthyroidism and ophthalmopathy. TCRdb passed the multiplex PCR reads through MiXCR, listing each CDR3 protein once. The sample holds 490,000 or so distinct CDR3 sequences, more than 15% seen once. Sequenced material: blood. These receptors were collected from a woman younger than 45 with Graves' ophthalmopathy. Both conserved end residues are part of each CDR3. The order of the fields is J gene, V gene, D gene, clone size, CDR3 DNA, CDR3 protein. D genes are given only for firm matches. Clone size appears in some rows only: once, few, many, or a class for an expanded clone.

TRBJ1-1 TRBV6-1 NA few TGTGCCAGCAATCTGGGGCTGCACACTGAAGCTTTCTTT CASNLGLHTEAFF
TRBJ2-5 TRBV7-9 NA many TGTGCCAGCAGTCGTGGACTTTCCCAAGAGACCCAGTACTTC CASSRGLSQETQYF
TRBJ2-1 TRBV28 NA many TGTGCCAGCAGTTTCGCTGAATACAATGAGCAGTTCTTC CASSFAEYNEQFF
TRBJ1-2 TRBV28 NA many TGTGCCAGCAGTTTATCCCCCACAGGAAGTAACTATGGCTACACCTTC CASSLSPTGSNYGYTF
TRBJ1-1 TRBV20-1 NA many TGCAGTGCTATTGTGATTGGGGGCTCGGGAACTGAAGCTTTCTTT CSAIVIGGSGTEAFF
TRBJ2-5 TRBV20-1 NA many TGCAGTGCTAGCGGTACAGGAGGGCAAGAGACCCAGTACTTC CSASGTGGQETQYF
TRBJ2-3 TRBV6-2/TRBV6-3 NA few TGTGCCAGCAGACCCGGAAGGCTAGACACAGATACGCAGTATTTT CASRPGRLDTDTQYF
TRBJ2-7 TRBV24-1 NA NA TGTGCCACCTCTACTCCAGGGAGCGAGCAGTACTTC CATSTPGSEQYF
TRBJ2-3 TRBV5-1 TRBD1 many TGCGCCAGCAGCTGGGACAGGGGCAGATTCACAGATACGCAGTATTTT CASSWDRGRFTDTQYF
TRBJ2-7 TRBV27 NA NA TGTGCCAGCAGTTTTAGAGGCAACGAGCAGTACTTC CASSFRGNEQYF
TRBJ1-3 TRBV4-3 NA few TGCGCCAGCAGCCAAGACGGGTTGGGCGGAAACACCATATATTTT CASSQDGLGGNTIYF
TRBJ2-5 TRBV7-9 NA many TGTGCCAGCAGCTCCACCCCACCTCGAGGGACCCAGTACTTC CASSSTPPRGTQYF
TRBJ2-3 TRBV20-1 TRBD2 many TGCAGTGCCGACACCCCTAGCGGGGGTAGCACAGATACGCAGTATTTT CSADTPSGGSTDTQYF
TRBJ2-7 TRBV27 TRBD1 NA TGTGCCAGCAGTGACCGGGACAGGGCACACGAGCAGTACTTC CASSDRDRAHEQYF
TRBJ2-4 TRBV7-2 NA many TGTGCCAGCACCTTCGACTCCGGTAACATTCAGTACTTC CASTFDSGNIQYF
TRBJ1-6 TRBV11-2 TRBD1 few TGTGCCAGCAGACTCACAGGGGGAAAATCACCCCTCCACTTT CASRLTGGKSPLHF
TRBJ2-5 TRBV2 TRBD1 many TGTGCCAGCAGGCGGACAGGTCGACAAGAGACCCAGTACTTC CASRRTGRQETQYF
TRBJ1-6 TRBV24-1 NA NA TGTGCCCCCGTACGATCACCCCTCCACTTT CAPVRSPLHF